This T cell receptor beta chain was captured in a study of T cells in Graves' hyperthyroidism and ophthalmopathy. Germline-derived CDR1 and CDR2 are SNHLY and FYNNEI. V was clipped by 6 bases and J by 1 base; unmatched bases: 6. This CDR3 has 15 amino acids. This clonotype was observed many times. RNA transcripts gave rise to amplified TCR beta CDR3 regions. An initial round of RT-PCR targeting the TCR CDR3 relied on the HTBI primer set. TCRdb reprocessed the multiplex PCR reads via MiXCR and lists one record per CDR3 protein. The sample consists of approximately 500,000 distinct CDR3 sequences, 40% to 55% of them appearing once.

The rearrangement uses TRBV2 and TRBJ1-5, with 7 nucleotides matching TRBD1. This TCR came from a woman aged 18 to 35 with Graves' hyperthyroidism. Input material: peripheral blood or thyroid tissue (not recorded which). The CDR3 DNA reads as TGTGCCAGCAGCAAACAGGGGATAAGCAATCAGCCCCAGCATTTT. This translates into CASSKQGISNQPQHF.